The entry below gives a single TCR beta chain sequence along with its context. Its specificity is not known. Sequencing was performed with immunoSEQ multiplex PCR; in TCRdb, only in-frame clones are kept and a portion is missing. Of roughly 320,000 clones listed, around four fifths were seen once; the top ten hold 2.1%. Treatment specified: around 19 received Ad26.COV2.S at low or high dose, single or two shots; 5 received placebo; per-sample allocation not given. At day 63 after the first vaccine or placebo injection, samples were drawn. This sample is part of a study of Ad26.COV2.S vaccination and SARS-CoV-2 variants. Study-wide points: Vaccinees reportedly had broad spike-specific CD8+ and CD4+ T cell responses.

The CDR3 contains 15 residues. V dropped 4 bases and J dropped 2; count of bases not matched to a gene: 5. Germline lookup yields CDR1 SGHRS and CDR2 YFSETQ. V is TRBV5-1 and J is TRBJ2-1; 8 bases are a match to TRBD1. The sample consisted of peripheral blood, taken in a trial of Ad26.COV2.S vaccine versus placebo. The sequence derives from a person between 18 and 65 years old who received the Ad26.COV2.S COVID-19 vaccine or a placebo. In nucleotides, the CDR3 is TGCGCCAGCAGCGATGGACAGGGAACCTACAATGAGCAGTTCTTC. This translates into CASSDGQGTYNEQFF.